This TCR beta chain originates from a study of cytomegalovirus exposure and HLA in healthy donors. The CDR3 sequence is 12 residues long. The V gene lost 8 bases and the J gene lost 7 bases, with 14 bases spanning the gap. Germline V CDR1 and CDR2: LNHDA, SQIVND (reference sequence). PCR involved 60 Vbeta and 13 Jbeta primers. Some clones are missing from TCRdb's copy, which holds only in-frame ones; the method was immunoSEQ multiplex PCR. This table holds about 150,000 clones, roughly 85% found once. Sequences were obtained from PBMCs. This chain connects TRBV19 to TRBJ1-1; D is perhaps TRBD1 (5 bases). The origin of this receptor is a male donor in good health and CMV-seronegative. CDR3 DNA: TGTGCCAGTTCTGACAGATCCTATGAAGCTTTCTTT. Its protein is CASSDRSYEAFF.